The rows below give T cell receptor beta chains drawn from one sample of a study of T cell responses to AZD1222 COVID-19 vaccine. Only in-frame clones appear in the TCRdb table, and some are missing; sequencing was by immunoSEQ multiplex PCR. The repertoire holds tens of thousands of clones, over 80% seen once, with about a sixth in the top ten. The sample was peripheral blood, taken 28 days after the second AZD1222 dose. The receptors stem from an adult who received the AZD1222 COVID-19 vaccine. CDR3s include the opening cysteine and the closing phenylalanine or tryptophan. The D gene is left open where the match is weak. Clone size is shown for a subset of rows, as once, few, many or a class of expanded clone.

V: TRBV11-2; J: TRBJ1-4; D: TRBD1; size: -; DNA: TGTGCCAGCAGCTTTGGGACAGGGTATGAAAAACTGTTTTTT; CDR3: CASSFGTGYEKLFF
V: TRBV6-5; J: TRBJ1-3; D: -; size: -; DNA: TGTGCCAGCAGCGAGGGACCTTCTTCTGGAAACACCATATATTTT; CDR3: CASSEGPSSGNTIYF
V: TRBV2; J: TRBJ2-5; D: -; size: -; DNA: TGTGCCAGCAGGGATAAACAGGAGAAGCAAGAGACCCAGTACTTC; CDR3: CASRDKQEKQETQYF
V: TRBV30; J: TRBJ1-4; D: -; size: -; DNA: TGTGCCTGGAGTGTAGGTTCACGGCGATACAATGAAAAACTGTTTTTT; CDR3: CAWSVGSRRYNEKLFF
V: TRBV27; J: TRBJ1-2; D: TRBD1; size: -; DNA: TGTGCCAGCAGTACCGACAGGGGTGGTGGCTACACCTTC; CDR3: CASSTDRGGGYTF
V: TRBV5-1; J: TRBJ2-2; D: -; size: -; DNA: TGCGCCAGCAGCTTGGGAGGTGGGGCCGGGGAGCTGTTTTTT; CDR3: CASSLGGGAGELFF
V: TRBV6-6; J: TRBJ1-4; D: -; size: -; DNA: TGTGCCAGCACCTACGGGGGGTCAACTAATGAAAAACTGTTTTTT; CDR3: CASTYGGSTNEKLFF
V: TRBV6-5; J: TRBJ2-7; D: TRBD1; size: once; DNA: TGTGCCAGCACCGGGACAGGGTACGAGCAGTACTTC; CDR3: CASTGTGYEQYF
V: TRBV19; J: TRBJ1-6; D: TRBD1; size: -; DNA: TGTGCCAGTAGAACGGACAGGGACGGTGCACCCCTCCACTTT; CDR3: CASRTDRDGAPLHF
V: TRBV28; J: TRBJ1-1; D: -; size: -; DNA: TGTGCCAGCAGTCTCGTACAGGGTCGGGCTTTCTTT; CDR3: CASSLVQGRAFF
V: TRBV18; J: TRBJ1-5; D: TRBD1; size: -; DNA: TGTGCCAGCTCACCCCTGGGACCAGGGGGCCCCCCCCAAAATCAGCCCCAGCATTTT; CDR3: CASSPLGPGGPPQNQPQHF
V: TRBV19; J: TRBJ2-4; D: TRBD1; size: -; DNA: TGTGCCAGTAGTGGACAGGGCACACTAGCCAAAAACATTCAGTACTTC; CDR3: CASSGQGTLAKNIQYF
V: TRBV19; J: TRBJ1-5; D: -; size: -; DNA: TGTGCCAGTAGTCCCCCGGGGCAGCCAAATCAGCCCCAGCATTTT; CDR3: CASSPPGQPNQPQHF
V: TRBV14; J: TRBJ1-6; D: -; size: -; DNA: TGTGCCAGCAGCCCCGGGCCGAAACAGGGATATAATTCACCCCTCCACTTT; CDR3: CASSPGPKQGYNSPLHF
V: TRBV19; J: TRBJ1-5; D: -; size: -; DNA: TGTGCCAGTAGTCCGATGGATGGTAGCAATCAGCCCCAGCATTTT; CDR3: CASSPMDGSNQPQHF
V: TRBV5-4; J: TRBJ2-5; D: -; size: -; DNA: TGTGCCAGCAGCTCGGACTGGGAAGAGACCCAGTACTTC; CDR3: CASSSDWEETQYF
V: TRBV29-1; J: TRBJ1-1; D: -; size: -; DNA: TGCAGCGTTGGGAACACTGAAGCTTTCTTT; CDR3: CSVGNTEAFF
V: TRBV6-5; J: TRBJ1-5; D: -; size: -; DNA: TGTGCCAGTATGGACAAGAATAGCAATCAGCCCCAGCATTTT; CDR3: CASMDKNSNQPQHF
V: TRBV29-1; J: TRBJ1-1; D: TRBD1; size: -; DNA: TGCAGCGCCGGGACAGGGGGCTACACTGAAGCTTTCTTT; CDR3: CSAGTGGYTEAFF
V: TRBV5-6; J: TRBJ2-5; D: -; size: -; DNA: TGTGCCAGCAGCCCGAGGGGGTTTGAGACCCAGTACTTC; CDR3: CASSPRGFETQYF
V: TRBV6-5; J: TRBJ2-2; D: -; size: -; DNA: TGTGCCAGCAGCCCCCGAGTCAGCTTCACCGGGGAGCTGTTTTTT; CDR3: CASSPRVSFTGELFF
V: TRBV27; J: TRBJ2-1; D: -; size: -; DNA: TGTGCCAGCAGTCTAGGGAGCGGTTACAATGAGCAGTTCTTC; CDR3: CASSLGSGYNEQFF
V: TRBV10-3; J: TRBJ2-5; D: TRBD2; size: once; DNA: TGTGCCATCAGTGAGGGGGCGCTGACGGGGGGTAGCGAGACCCAGTACTTC; CDR3: CAISEGALTGGSETQYF
V: TRBV29-1; J: TRBJ2-2; D: TRBD1; size: -; DNA: TGCAGCGTTGTGGGACAGGGGTTCACCGGGGAGCTGTTTTTT; CDR3: CSVVGQGFTGELFF
V: TRBV7-6; J: TRBJ2-7; D: TRBD2; size: -; DNA: TGTGCCAGCAGCGACCACTTAGCGGGGGGCCACTACGAGCAGTACTTC; CDR3: CASSDHLAGGHYEQYF
V: TRBV5-1; J: TRBJ1-1; D: -; size: -; DNA: TGCGCCACCTCGGAGGGGAGTGAAGCTTTCTTT; CDR3: CATSEGSEAFF
V: TRBV5-6; J: TRBJ2-5; D: -; size: -; DNA: TGTGCCAGCAGCTTGGGTCAGCAAGAGACCCAGTACTTC; CDR3: CASSLGQQETQYF
V: TRBV19; J: TRBJ1-2; D: TRBD1; size: -; DNA: TGTGCCAGTAGTATAGGTTACGGGACAGCGAGCTACACCTTC; CDR3: CASSIGYGTASYTF
V: TRBV19; J: TRBJ2-3; D: -; size: -; DNA: TGTGCCAGTAGTAGCCCCCCTCCAGGAGATACGCAGTATTTT; CDR3: CASSSPPPGDTQYF
V: TRBV2; J: TRBJ2-1; D: -; size: -; DNA: TGTGCCAGCAGTGAGGTCCTCCCTTACAATGAGCAGTTCTTC; CDR3: CASSEVLPYNEQFF
V: TRBV5-1; J: TRBJ2-2; D: TRBD2; size: -; DNA: TGCGCCAGCAGCTCTGGACTAGCGGGCCCCAACACCGGGGAGCTGTTTTTT; CDR3: CASSSGLAGPNTGELFF
V: TRBV7-9; J: TRBJ1-2; D: -; size: -; DNA: TGTGCCAGCAGCTTAGGAGGGGACGGCTACACCTTC; CDR3: CASSLGGDGYTF
V: TRBV28; J: TRBJ1-4; D: TRBD1; size: few; DNA: TGTGCCAGCAGTTCGGGGACAGGCCAAAAACTGTTTTTT; CDR3: CASSSGTGQKLFF
V: TRBV19; J: TRBJ2-3; D: TRBD2; size: once; DNA: TGTGCCAGTAGATGGGGACTAGCGGGGGCAGCAGATACGCAGTATTTT; CDR3: CASRWGLAGAADTQYF
V: TRBV2; J: TRBJ1-4; D: -; size: -; DNA: TGTGCCAGCAGTACACGGAGGGGTGAAAAACTGTTTTTT; CDR3: CASSTRRGEKLFF
V: TRBV18; J: TRBJ1-2; D: -; size: -; DNA: TGTGCCAGCTCACCCGACGTGGCAGTCAGGGGCTACACCTTC; CDR3: CASSPDVAVRGYTF
V: TRBV7-3; J: TRBJ2-2; D: -; size: -; DNA: TGTGCCAGCAGTTTGGAGGGCACCGGGGAGCTGTTTTTT; CDR3: CASSLEGTGELFF
V: TRBV21-1; J: TRBJ2-1; D: -; size: -; DNA: TGTGCCAGCCCAAAAAGGCAGGGGGATTACAATGAGCAGTTCTTC; CDR3: CASPKRQGDYNEQFF
V: TRBV10-3; J: TRBJ2-1; D: -; size: -; DNA: TGTGCCATCAGTGTTTCTAGCGCGAACTCCTACAATGAGCAGTTCTTC; CDR3: CAISVSSANSYNEQFF
V: TRBV10-2; J: TRBJ1-6; D: TRBD1; size: -; DNA: TGCGCCAGCAGGTCCGGGACAGCCAATTCACCCCTCCACTTT; CDR3: CASRSGTANSPLHF
V: TRBV30; J: TRBJ1-6; D: -; size: -; DNA: TGTGCCTGGGCGGGACGGACAAATTCACCCCTCCACTTT; CDR3: CAWAGRTNSPLHF
V: TRBV6-6; J: TRBJ1-2; D: -; size: -; DNA: TGTGCCAGCAGGACCTCAGGAGACTATGGCTACACCTTC; CDR3: CASRTSGDYGYTF
V: TRBV2; J: TRBJ1-6; D: -; size: few; DNA: TGTGCCAGCAGCCAGGGTAGGAATTCACCCCTCCACTTT; CDR3: CASSQGRNSPLHF
V: TRBV3-1/TRBV3-2; J: TRBJ1-5; D: TRBD1; size: -; DNA: TGTGCCAGCAGCCCAAACAGGGGTAGCAATCAGCCCCAGCATTTT; CDR3: CASSPNRGSNQPQHF
V: TRBV3-1/TRBV3-2; J: TRBJ2-2; D: -; size: -; DNA: TGTGCCAGCAGCCAAGTTTTTGGGGCAGGGACCGGGGAGCTGTTTTTT; CDR3: CASSQVFGAGTGELFF
V: TRBV11-2; J: TRBJ2-7; D: TRBD2; size: -; DNA: TGTGCCAGCAGCTTAGTACGGAGCGGGGTCGAAACGGGAAACGAGCAGTACTTC; CDR3: CASSLVRSGVETGNEQYF
V: TRBV5-1; J: TRBJ1-5; D: -; size: -; DNA: TGCGCCAGCAGCCCGGATACAGGGAGCAATCAGCCCCAGCATTTT; CDR3: CASSPDTGSNQPQHF
V: TRBV7-8; J: TRBJ2-7; D: TRBD2; size: -; DNA: TGTGCCAGCAGCTCTGGAGCGGGGGGCTTTACCTACGAGCAGTACTTC; CDR3: CASSSGAGGFTYEQYF
V: TRBV13; J: TRBJ2-4; D: TRBD2; size: -; DNA: TGTGCCAGCAGCTTAGCATCGGGGGGGAACATTCAGTACTTC; CDR3: CASSLASGGNIQYF